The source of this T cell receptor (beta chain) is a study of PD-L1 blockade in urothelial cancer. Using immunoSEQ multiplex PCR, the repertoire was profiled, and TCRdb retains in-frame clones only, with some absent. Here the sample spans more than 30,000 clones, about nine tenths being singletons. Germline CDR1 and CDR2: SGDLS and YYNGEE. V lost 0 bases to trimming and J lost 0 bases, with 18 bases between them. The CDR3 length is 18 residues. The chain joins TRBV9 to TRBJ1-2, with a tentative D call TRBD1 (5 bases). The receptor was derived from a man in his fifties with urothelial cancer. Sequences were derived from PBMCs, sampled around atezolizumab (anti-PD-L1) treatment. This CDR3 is CASSVDSQFRVTNYGYTF. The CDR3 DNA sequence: TGTGCCAGCAGCGTAGATTCCCAATTCAGGGTAACTAACTATGGCTACACCTTC.